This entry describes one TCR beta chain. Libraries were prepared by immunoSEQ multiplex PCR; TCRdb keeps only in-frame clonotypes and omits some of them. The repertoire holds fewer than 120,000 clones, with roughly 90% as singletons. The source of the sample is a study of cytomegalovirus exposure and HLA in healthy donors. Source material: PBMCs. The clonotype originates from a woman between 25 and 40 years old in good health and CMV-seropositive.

Here the CDR3 reads CASSPDSNEAFF. The CDR3 DNA reads TGTGCCAGCAGTCCGGACAGCAATGAAGCTTTCTTT. The chain uses TRBV2 and TRBJ1-1, with D possibly being TRBD1 (6 bases). This CDR3 comprises 12 residues. CDR1 is SNHLY, CDR2 FYNNEI, per germline. Trimming shortened V by 5 bases and J by 7 bases, and 11 bases separated the two germline ends. The variable domain in full, completed from reference TRBV2 and TRBJ1-1, reads EPEVTQTPSHQVTQMGQEVILRCVPISNHLYFYWYRQILGQKVEFLVSFYNNEISEKSEIFDDQFSVERPDGSNFTLKIRSTKLEDSAMYFCASSPDSNEAFFGQGTRLTVV.